This TCR beta chain was retrieved from a study of OX40 agonist ivuxolimab in advanced cancers. Across the study: Participants averaged roughly 57 years of age (range roughly 23 to 80) and were 82.7% male.

Per germline, CDR1 ENHRY and CDR2 SYGVKD. V gave up 3 bases and J gave up 6 bases; unmatched junction bases: 10. CDR3 length equals 15 residues. Sequencing was performed with immunoSEQ multiplex PCR; in TCRdb, only in-frame clones are kept and a portion is missing. The repertoire holds 59,000 or so clones, with 87% as singletons. The source material was CD4+ or CD8+ T cells sorted from blood, sampled in a trial of the OX40 agonist ivuxolimab. J is TRBJ2-7 and V is TRBV10-3; TRBD2 agrees at 8 bases. The source is an adult with an advanced solid tumor such as melanoma, head and neck, liver or kidney cancer. DNA for the CDR3: TGTGCCATCAGTGATGCCGGGACTAGAGGTCGCGAGCAGTACTTC. It is translated as CAISDAGTRGREQYF.